Below, 14 T cell receptor beta chains from the same sample are listed, as sequenced in a study of yellow fever vaccine responses in identical twins. TCRdb fed the RT-PCR reads into MiXCR, producing one record per CDR3 protein. Here the sample spans 1,500 to 2,000 distinct CDR3 sequences, approximately 87% being singletons. The material sequenced was T cells from blood (PBMCs), unsorted or a sorted subset (not recorded which), taken before or after yellow fever vaccination (not recorded which). These receptors all stem from a young woman who received the yellow fever vaccine.

The sample holds one count of this clonotype. This sequence joins TRBV29-1 and TRBJ1-1; 7 positions match TRBD1. The ends lost 7 bases at V and 4 bases at J; junction bases unmatched: 3. This CDR3 is 11 amino acids long. Germline CDR1 SQVTM, CDR2 ANQGSEA. CDR3 residues: CSAQGITEAFF. CDR3 sequence (DNA): TGCAGCGCACAGGGGATCACTGAAGCTTTCTTT.

V is TRBV7-2 and J is TRBJ2-7; 8 nucleotides line up with TRBD1. CDR3 length equals 14 residues. Germline V lookup: CDR1 SGHTA, CDR2 FQGNSA. The J segment lost 4 bases and the V segment lost 5 bases, leaving 7 bases of the junction unmatched. CDR3 region: CASSAPGQVYEQYF. The CDR3 DNA is TGTGCCAGCAGCGCCCCGGGACAGGTTTACGAGCAGTACTTC.

This chain uses TRBV18 with TRBJ2-5; tentative D call: TRBD2 (6 bases). Germline loops: CDR1 KGHSH, CDR2 LQKENI. With 0 bases removed from V and 5 bases from J, the gap between germline ends came to 10 bases. This CDR3 has 14 amino acids. The CDR3 protein is CASSPPTRGETQYF. As DNA, the CDR3 is TGTGCCAGCTCACCACCGACCCGGGGGGAGACCCAGTACTTC.

The chain links TRBV7-9 to TRBJ2-7; TRBD1 agrees at 7 bases. The ends lost 6 bases at V and 1 base at J; junction bases unmatched: 6. This CDR3 spans 14 amino acids. From germline, CDR1 is SEHNR and CDR2 FQNEAQ (reference sequence). This chain's CDR3 is CASRSGQLSYEQYF. DNA for the CDR3: TGTGCCAGCAGGTCGGGACAGCTTTCCTACGAGCAGTACTTC.

This clonotype was seen only once. The rearrangement links TRBV20-1 to TRBJ2-3, with D uncertain. Germline V gene data show CDR1 as DFQATT and CDR2 as SNEGSKA (reference sequence). There are 11 residues in the CDR3. V was trimmed by 1 base and J by 3 bases, leaving 2 bases between them. CDR3 region: CSARVTDTQYF. The CDR3 coding sequence is TGCAGTGCTAGAGTAACAGATACGCAGTATTTT.

The chain joins TRBV18 to TRBJ2-1, with D tentatively TRBD1 (7 bases). The germline CDR1 and CDR2 sequences are KGHSH and LQKENI. The ends were cut back, 6 bases at V and 10 bases at J, with 16 bases in the middle. This CDR3 is built from 13 residues. CDR3 DNA: TGTGCCAGCTCCCCGAGACAGGGAGGCGAGCAGTTCTTC. As protein: CASSPRQGGEQFF.

This clonotype has a single count. The CDR3, as DNA: TGTGCCAGCAGCTTAGTTCTAGCGGACAATGAGCAGTTCTTC. Its translation: CASSLVLADNEQFF. The V call is TRBV11-2, the J call TRBJ2-1, with 7 bases lining up with TRBD2. Germline lookup yields CDR1 SGHAT and CDR2 FQNNGV. There are 14 residues in the CDR3. V was pared by 1 base and J by 5 bases, with 2 bases of the junction left unmatched.

This clonotype has a handful of counts. This sequence joins TRBV4-1 and TRBJ2-1; possibly TRBD1 or TRBD2 for D (5 bases each). V was pared by 4 bases and J by 9 bases, with 13 bases between. The CDR3 consists of 13 residues. Per the germline V gene, CDR1 is MGHRA and CDR2 is YSYEKL. The CDR3, as DNA: TGCGCCAGCAGCCCGGGACCGACTCGTGAGCAGTTCTTC. It codes for CASSPGPTREQFF.

This chain uses TRBV6-1 with TRBJ2-2; 9 nucleotides agree with TRBD1. The ends lost 6 bases at V and 2 bases at J; junction bases unmatched: 10. The CDR3 runs 17 residues. In germline, CDR1 is MNHNS, CDR2 SASEGT. CDR3 sequence: CASRSPGQGLNTGELFF. The CDR3 DNA reads TGTGCCAGCAGATCTCCCGGACAGGGGTTAAACACCGGGGAGCTGTTTTTT.

V gene TRBV5-5 combines with J gene TRBJ2-3, with D unclear. Germline CDR1 is SGHKS and CDR2 is YYEKEE (reference sequence). CDR3 length equals 14 residues. The V end was cut by 0 bases, the J end by 8 bases, with 13 bases between. CDR3 coding DNA: TGTGCCAGCAGCTTGGAAGAGAGAATGGGTACGCAGTATTTT. Its protein is CASSLEERMGTQYF. Supplemented by reference TRBV5-5 and TRBJ2-3, the full variable domain reads DAGVTQSPTHLIKTRGQQVTLRCSPISGHKSVSWYQQVLGQGPQFIFQYYEKEERGRGNFPDRFSARQFPNYSSELNVNALLLGDSALYLCASSLEERMGTQYFGPGTRLTVL.

V usage is TRBV11-1 and J usage is TRBJ2-1, with 10 bases aligning to TRBD2. The junction had 9 bases not matched to a gene; V was cut back by 2 bases and J by 5 bases. The germline V gene has CDR1 SGHAT and CDR2 FQDESV (reference sequence). This CDR3 region has 17 residues. The DNA for the CDR3 is TGTGCCAGCAGCTTACGGGATTCTAGCGGGAGAAACAATGAGCAGTTCTTC. As protein: CASSLRDSSGRNNEQFF.

The rearrangement uses TRBV9 and TRBJ1-1; D remains ambiguous. Trimming took off 3 bases at V and 1 base at J, with 4 bases between the two ends. The CDR3 has 12 residues. Germline V gene lookup returns CDR1 SGDLS and CDR2 YYNGEE. CDR3 sequence reads: CASSGANTEAFF. CDR3 nucleotide sequence: TGTGCCAGCAGCGGTGCGAACACTGAAGCTTTCTTT.

The chain is built from TRBV5-5 and TRBJ1-1; 8 bases are shared with TRBD1. Germline V lookup: CDR1 SGHKS, CDR2 YYEKEE (reference sequence). The CDR3 extends over 14 amino acids. V trimming: 5 bases; J trimming: 3 bases; junction bases outside the gene matches: 6. CDR3 residues: CASSLRGLDTEAFF. The CDR3 DNA reads as TGTGCCAGCAGTCTCAGGGGGCTGGACACTGAAGCTTTCTTT.

The chain uses TRBV19 and TRBJ2-1; maybe TRBD1 (5 bases). The CDR3 contains 13 residues. Germline V CDR1 and CDR2: LNHDA, SQIVND (reference sequence). The V end lost 5 bases, the J end lost 7 bases, and 12 bases lay between the germline ends. CDR3 protein: CASSSQSGNEQFF. DNA for the CDR3: TGTGCCAGTAGTTCACAATCAGGGAATGAGCAGTTCTTC.